This is a list of T cell receptor beta chains from one sample in a study of blood T cell repertoires in COVID-19. Profiled with immunoSEQ multiplex PCR; TCRdb holds only in-frame clones, not every one. Here the sample spans over 150,000 clones, less than 90% being singletons. The sequencing sample was made of peripheral blood. The receptors were gathered from a man younger than 30 with active or convalescent COVID-19. CDR3s include the opening cysteine and the closing phenylalanine or tryptophan. Each record gives: J gene, clone size, D gene, V gene, CDR3 protein, CDR3 DNA. A D gene is named only where the DNA matches it firmly. The size of a clone is reported for some rows only, either as once, few or many, or as a class for expanded clones.

>TRBJ2-5|NA|TRBD2|TRBV19
CASSPISSGSRRETQYF
TGTGCCAGTAGTCCTATTTCCAGCGGGAGTAGGAGGGAGACCCAGTACTTC
>TRBJ1-3|NA|NA|TRBV4-1
CASSPRQEEGNTIYF
TGCGCCAGCAGCCCAAGACAGGAAGAAGGAAACACCATATATTTT
>TRBJ2-1|NA|TRBD2|TRBV10-2
CASRTGTSGGAGEQFF
TGCGCCAGCAGAACCGGGACTAGCGGGGGGGCTGGTGAGCAGTTCTTC
>TRBJ1-2|NA|TRBD1|TRBV7-9
CASSLQGGIHGYTF
TGTGCCAGCAGCTTACAGGGGGGAATTCATGGCTACACCTTC
>TRBJ1-5|NA|TRBD1|TRBV28
CASSLGRTGGGQPQHF
TGTGCCAGCAGTTTAGGGCGGACAGGGGGCGGACAGCCCCAGCATTTT
>TRBJ2-3|NA|TRBD2|TRBV5-3
CARSLGVAGPLDTQYF
TGTGCCAGAAGCTTGGGGGTAGCGGGACCCCTGGATACGCAGTATTTT
>TRBJ2-1|NA|NA|TRBV7-2
CASRVNNEQFF
TGTGCCAGCCGAGTGAACAATGAGCAGTTCTTC
>TRBJ2-1|NA|NA|TRBV12-3/TRBV12-4
CASSLGRGQQFF
TGTGCCAGCAGTTTGGGCCGGGGTCAGCAGTTCTTC
>TRBJ1-2|NA|NA|TRBV15
CATSSTLVNGYTF
TGTGCCACCAGCAGTACTTTGGTAAATGGCTACACCTTC
>TRBJ2-5|NA|NA|TRBV5-4
CASSLAEGSRETQYF
TGTGCCAGCAGCTTGGCAGAGGGTTCACGTGAGACCCAGTACTTC
>TRBJ2-5|NA|NA|TRBV2
CASSELAETPYF
TGTGCCAGCAGTGAGCTAGCAGAGACCCCGTACTTC
>TRBJ1-5|NA|NA|TRBV18
CASQTDTNQPQHF
TGTGCCAGCCAGACAGACACCAATCAGCCCCAGCATTTT
>TRBJ2-2|NA|TRBD2|TRBV5-1
CASSLWTSGGSNTGELFF
TGCGCCAGCAGCTTGTGGACTAGCGGGGGTTCGAACACCGGGGAGCTGTTTTTT
>TRBJ1-4|NA|NA|TRBV5-1
CASSLQGSEKLFF
TGCGCCAGCAGCTTACAGGGTAGTGAAAAACTGTTTTTT
>TRBJ2-7|once|NA|TRBV3-1/TRBV3-2
CASSPWGAGYEQYF
TGTGCCAGCAGCCCCTGGGGAGCGGGCTACGAGCAGTACTTC
>TRBJ1-3|few|NA|TRBV19
CATSSPNRQPGNTIYF
TGTGCCACCTCGTCTCCAAACAGGCAACCTGGAAACACCATATATTTT
>TRBJ2-7|NA|TRBD2|TRBV3-1/TRBV3-2
CASSQVLAELPKEVYFEQYF
TGTGCCAGCAGCCAAGTGCTAGCGGAGCTTCCTAAGGAGGTTTATTTCGAGCAGTACTTC
>TRBJ1-6|NA|NA|TRBV11-1
CASSLAGEDNSPLHF
TGTGCCAGCAGCTTAGCAGGGGAGGATAATTCACCCCTCCACTTT
>TRBJ2-2|NA|TRBD2|TRBV5-4
CASSRGGYYSNTGELFF
TGTGCCAGCAGCCGGGGGGGGTATTATTCGAACACCGGGGAGCTGTTTTTT
>TRBJ2-1|few|NA|TRBV19
CASSRGGAGRNEQFF
TGTGCCAGTAGTAGGGGGGGGGCCGGTAGGAATGAGCAGTTCTTC
>TRBJ2-6|NA|NA|TRBV19
CASSPRQELHNVLTF
TGTGCCAGTAGTCCTCGACAGGAACTGCATAACGTCCTGACTTTC
>TRBJ2-7|NA|NA|TRBV7-2
CASSPQGGSYEQYF
TGTGCCAGCAGCCCGCAGGGCGGCTCCTACGAGCAGTACTTC
>TRBJ1-1|NA|TRBD1|TRBV19
CASSFRDSLNTEAFF
TGTGCCAGTAGTTTCCGGGACAGTCTGAACACTGAAGCTTTCTTT
>TRBJ2-2|NA|NA|TRBV7-9
CASSLGLAGTGELFF
TGTGCCAGCAGCTTAGGGCTAGCCGGGACCGGGGAGCTGTTTTTT
>TRBJ1-4|few|NA|TRBV15
CATSRAWDFPTNEKLFF
TGTGCCACCAGCAGAGCGTGGGACTTCCCAACTAATGAAAAACTGTTTTTT
>TRBJ1-1|NA|TRBD1|TRBV6-1
CASSEFSSGTGGRTEAFF
TGTGCCAGCAGTGAATTCAGTTCCGGGACAGGGGGTAGAACTGAAGCTTTCTTT
>TRBJ2-1|NA|NA|TRBV10-3
CAISERGSGYNEQFF
TGTGCCATCAGTGAGCGAGGGAGCGGGTACAATGAGCAGTTCTTC
>TRBJ2-3|NA|TRBD2|TRBV5-1
CASCRTSGEEMSNTQYF
TGCGCCAGCTGCCGAACTAGCGGGGAGGAGATGAGCAATACGCAGTATTTT
>TRBJ2-1|NA|NA|TRBV11-2
CASSSSIVGGDEQFF
TGTGCCAGCAGCTCATCGATCGTCGGAGGGGATGAGCAGTTCTTC
>TRBJ1-2|NA|NA|TRBV19
CASSMVRTAHDGYTF
TGTGCCAGTAGTATGGTACGGACTGCCCATGATGGCTACACCTTC
>TRBJ2-6|NA|TRBD1|TRBV9
CASSKTGAGANVLTF
TGTGCCAGCAGCAAGACAGGGGCTGGGGCCAACGTCCTGACTTTC
>TRBJ1-6|NA|NA|TRBV9
CASSSGHAVAYNSPLHF
TGTGCCAGCAGCTCGGGACACGCGGTCGCCTATAATTCACCCCTCCACTTT
>TRBJ2-2|NA|NA|TRBV7-2
CASSLVGTGTGELFF
TGTGCCAGCAGCTTAGTAGGGACTGGAACCGGGGAGCTGTTTTTT
>TRBJ2-2|NA|NA|TRBV4-2
CASSQDPWGDAGELFF
TGTGCCAGCAGCCAAGATCCCTGGGGGGATGCCGGGGAGCTGTTTTTT
>TRBJ2-3|NA|TRBD2|TRBV6-1
CASSEGGGLFGTDTQYF
TGTGCCAGCAGTGAAGGCGGGGGGTTATTTGGCACAGATACGCAGTATTTT
>TRBJ1-5|few|NA|TRBV2
CASSDFPPNQPQHF
TGTGCCAGCAGTGATTTCCCTCCCAATCAGCCCCAGCATTTT
>TRBJ2-5|NA|NA|TRBV3-1/TRBV3-2
CASSQDERGKETQYF
TGTGCCAGCAGCCAAGATGAGAGAGGAAAAGAGACCCAGTACTTC
>TRBJ2-7|NA|NA|TRBV6-5
CASGTGQGFSYEQYF
TGTGCCAGCGGAACGGGTCAGGGGTTTTCCTACGAGCAGTACTTC